Sequencing of this T cell receptor beta chain was carried out in a study of vaccination effects on CD4 cells after COVID-19. Study as a whole: At 16 days and one week before vaccination, two convalescent patients gave samples.

Notes on this clone: Its antigen is not identified.

Before sequencing, viral peptide pools were used by the ViraFEST assay to expand antigen-specific CD4+ T cells. When less than 13 days of culture had elapsed, CD4+ T cells were isolated. The person's infection with SARS-CoV-2, confirmed by PCR, took place between March and December 2020. For each well, roughly 2 million PBMC were cultured with 10 IU/ml IL-2 and roughly 9.2 ug/ml peptides. Half the medium was replaced with IL-2 medium on days 3 and 7. Here immunoSEQ multiplex PCR was the method, and the copy in TCRdb shows in-frame clones only, minus some. The sample shows about 20,000 clones, 60% to 80% of them seen only once. This CDR3 has 16 amino acids. CDR1 is SGHRS, CDR2 YFSETQ, per germline. With 3 bases removed from V and 4 bases from J, the gap between germline ends came to 19 bases.

Source: CD4+ T cells from PBMCs cultured with SARS-CoV-2 spike peptides, taken before COVID-19 vaccination. This chain uses TRBV5-1 with TRBJ2-5; TRBD2 is a possible D gene (6 bases). The TCR comes from a human donor who had a prior SARS-CoV-2 infection. CDR3 DNA sequence: TGCGCCAGCAGCTGGACGAGGGGAACTAGCCTAGAGACCCAGTACTTC. It translates to CASSWTRGTSLETQYF.